What follows are 3 T cell receptor beta chains derived from one specimen sequenced in a study of blood T cells in healthy people across ages. The use of a sample-barcoded 5' primer and a J-beta primer mix characterized a second PCR of roughly 6 to 12 cycles. TCRdb itself ran the 5' RACE reads through MiXCR, one entry per CDR3 protein. Of 730,000 or so distinct CDR3 sequences in the sample, less than 45% were seen once. The sequencing input was blood. These receptors all stem from an elderly man in good health.

The chain carries TRBV24-1 and TRBJ2-1; no definite D call. The CDR3 contains 14 residues. Germline CDR1 is KGHDR and CDR2 is SFDVKD. The germline V and J ends were trimmed by 5 bases and 9 bases, with 16 bases remaining between them. CDR3 nucleotide sequence: TGTGCCACCAGTGGCGAAGCAGACTCCACTGAGCAGTTCTTC. Protein product: CATSGEADSTEQFF.

This clonotype occurred many times. The chain couples TRBV10-1 to TRBJ2-7; 8 bases fit TRBD1. The CDR3 totals 14 residues. Unmatched junction bases numbered 8, after V lost 8 bases and J lost 2 bases. CDR1 and CDR2 from the germline V gene are WNHNN and SYGVQD (reference sequence). Here the CDR3 reads CASAPDRGTYEQYF. The CDR3 region has the DNA TGCGCCAGCGCTCCCGACAGGGGAACCTACGAGCAGTACTTC.

This clonotype occurred a few times. This rearrangement joins TRBV7-3 to TRBJ1-2; the match to TRBD1 covers 9 bases. Per germline, CDR1 SGHTA and CDR2 FQGTGA. J lost 4 bases, V lost 5 bases, and 5 bases had no gene match. CDR3 length equals 14 residues. This CDR3 reads CASSAQGQGYGYTF. CDR3 DNA sequence: TGTGCCAGCAGCGCACAGGGACAGGGCTATGGCTACACCTTC.